This entry concerns a single T cell receptor beta chain. The data are from a study of blood T cell repertoires in COVID-19. Study as a whole: Samples representing acute and convalescent COVID-19 were sourced from the United States, Italy and Spain. PBMCs, B-cell-depleted T cells, or T cells were the source of the cDNA or gDNA that made up the material.

V was clipped by 5 bases and J by 3 bases, with 15 bases between them. CDR1 is SGHRS and CDR2 is YFSETQ in the germline V gene. The CDR3 totals 14 residues. Original processing notes: Nucleated cell counts were estimated from reference gene primer amplification. TCRdb keeps only in-frame clones here, not all; method: immunoSEQ multiplex PCR. V, J and clone size were drawn from that table, and D and trimming were deduced from the DNA. The table records under 250,000 clones, approximately 82% of them present only once. This sequence joins TRBV5-1 and TRBJ2-7; perhaps TRBD1 as D (6 bases). The receptor comes from a woman aged 70 to 79 with active or convalescent COVID-19. The specimen sequenced was peripheral blood. Here the CDR3 reads CASRTPGTSYEQYF. In DNA form, the CDR3 reads TGCGCCAGCAGGACACCCGGGACAAGCTACGAGCAGTACTTC.